Given below is one TCR beta chain in context. Antigen: not known. The entry originates in a study of molecular identifiers for immune sequencing clone quantification. Study-level findings and limits: For effector cells, clones above 20 RNA copies held over 98% of molecules; for naive cells, under 1%.

Both previously described methods and listed TCR primers were employed to make bulk TCR libraries. MiXCR, run by TCRdb on the PCR reads, gives a single entry per CDR3 protein. Of around 320,000 distinct CDR3 sequences in the sample, roughly 24% are singletons; the top ten hold 0.65% to 0.75%. V was cut by 3 bases and J by 3 bases, with 10 bases left in between. Germline V gene data show CDR1 as LNHDA and CDR2 as SQIVND (reference sequence). The CDR3 is 14 residues long. The chain uses TRBV19 and TRBJ2-3, with unresolved D. The clonotype originates from a human donor in good health. Some libraries in this study had Jurkat cell RNA spiked in. The sequenced sample consisted of naive CD8+ T cells from blood, with Jurkat cell RNA spiked in. The subset denotes: FACS-sorted CD8+CD4-CCR7+CD45RA+ naive T cells. For the CDR3, the DNA is TGTGCCAGTAGTATCTGGGGTCGGACAGATACGCAGTATTTT. Translating gives CASSIWGRTDTQYF.